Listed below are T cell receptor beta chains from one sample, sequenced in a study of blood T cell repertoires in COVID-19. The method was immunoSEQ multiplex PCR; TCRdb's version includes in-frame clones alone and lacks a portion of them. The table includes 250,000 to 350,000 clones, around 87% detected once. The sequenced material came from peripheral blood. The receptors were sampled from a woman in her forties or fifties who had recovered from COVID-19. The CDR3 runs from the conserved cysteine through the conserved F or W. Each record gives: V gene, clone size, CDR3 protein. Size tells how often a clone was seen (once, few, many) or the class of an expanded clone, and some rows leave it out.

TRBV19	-	CASSILGLAKAKNIQYF
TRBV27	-	CASSLRGAYEQYF
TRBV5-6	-	CASSLAWISLGGPDTQYF
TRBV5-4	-	CASSLDRATYNEQFF
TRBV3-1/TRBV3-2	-	CASSAGTGVHTF
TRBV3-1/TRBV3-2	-	CATQGNLQLGGYTF
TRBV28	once	CASSPPGYGSSYNSPLHF
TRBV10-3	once	CAISSDNYEQYF
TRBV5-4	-	CASSLEQGNTEAFF
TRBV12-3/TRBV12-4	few	CASTGDSNQPQHF
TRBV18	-	CASSLSPGTAGEQYF
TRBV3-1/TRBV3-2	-	CASSQRVTNPEKLFF
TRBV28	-	CASSSGSFQPQHF
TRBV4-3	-	CASSLAGRGETQYF
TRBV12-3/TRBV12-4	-	CASSNRVPYEQYF
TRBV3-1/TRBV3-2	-	CASRANFLGGTEAFF
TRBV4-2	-	CASSQPGQASYGYTF
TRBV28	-	CASSLGGGKNIQYF
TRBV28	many	CLAGTANTEAFF
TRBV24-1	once	CTTSAGQFNEKLFF
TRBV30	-	CAWSPTWQGVVNSPLHF
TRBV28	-	CASRGEVGGRETQYF
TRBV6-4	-	CASSGGNQGADTQYF
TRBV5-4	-	CASSLDSYGYTF
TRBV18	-	CASSPRLESPDTQYF
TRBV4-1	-	CASSQDRTGDSQETQYF
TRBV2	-	CASSKTGTGVTEAFF
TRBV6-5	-	CASGWTSGGDNEQFF